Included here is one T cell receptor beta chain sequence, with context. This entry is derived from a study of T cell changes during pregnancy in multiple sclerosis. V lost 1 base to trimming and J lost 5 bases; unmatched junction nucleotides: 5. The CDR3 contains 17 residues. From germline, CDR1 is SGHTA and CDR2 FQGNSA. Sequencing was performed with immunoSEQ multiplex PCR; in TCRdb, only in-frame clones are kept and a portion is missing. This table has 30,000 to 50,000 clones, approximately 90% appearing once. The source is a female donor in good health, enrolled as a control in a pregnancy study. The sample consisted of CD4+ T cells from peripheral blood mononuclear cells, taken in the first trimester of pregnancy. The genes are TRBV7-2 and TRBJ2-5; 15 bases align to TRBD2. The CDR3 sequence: CASSLGTSGGAGETQYF. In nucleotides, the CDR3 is TGTGCCAGCAGCTTAGGGACTAGCGGGGGGGCGGGTGAGACCCAGTACTTC.